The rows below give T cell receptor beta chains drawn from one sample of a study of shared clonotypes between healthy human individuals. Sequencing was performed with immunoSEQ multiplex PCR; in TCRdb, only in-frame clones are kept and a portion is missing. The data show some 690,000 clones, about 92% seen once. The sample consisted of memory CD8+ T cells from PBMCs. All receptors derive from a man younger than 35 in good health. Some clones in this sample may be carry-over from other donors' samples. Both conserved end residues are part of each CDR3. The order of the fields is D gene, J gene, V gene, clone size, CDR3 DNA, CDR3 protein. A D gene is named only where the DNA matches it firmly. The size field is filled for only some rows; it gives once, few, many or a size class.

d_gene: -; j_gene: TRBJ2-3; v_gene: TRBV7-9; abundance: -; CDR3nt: TGTGCCATCCTGTCTGGTCGAGTTAAACCGCCAGATACGCAGTATTTT; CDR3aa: CAILSGRVKPPDTQYF
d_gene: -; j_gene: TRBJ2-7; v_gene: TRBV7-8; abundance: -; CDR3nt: TGTGCCAGCAGCTTACTGGAGGGAGCCCGCGGTGAGCAGTACTTC; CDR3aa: CASSLLEGARGEQYF
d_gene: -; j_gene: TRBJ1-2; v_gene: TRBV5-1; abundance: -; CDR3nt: TGCGCCAGCAGCTTGGAGCCGACCTCCCCTAACTATGGCTACACCTTC; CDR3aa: CASSLEPTSPNYGYTF
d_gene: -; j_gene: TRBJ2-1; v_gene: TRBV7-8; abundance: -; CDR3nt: TGTGCCAGCAGTCCGAGGAAGGTCACCGGGGAGTTCTTC; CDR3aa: CASSPRKVTGEFF
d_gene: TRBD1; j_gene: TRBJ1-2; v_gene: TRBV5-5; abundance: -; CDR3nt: TGTGCCAGCAGCTTCCTGACAGGGGACTATGGCTACACCTTC; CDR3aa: CASSFLTGDYGYTF
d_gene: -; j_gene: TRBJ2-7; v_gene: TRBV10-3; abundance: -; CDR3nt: TGTGCCATCAGAACCGGGACGGGCTACGAGCAGTACTTC; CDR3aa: CAIRTGTGYEQYF
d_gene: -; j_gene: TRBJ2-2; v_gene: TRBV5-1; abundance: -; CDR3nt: TGCGCCAGCAGCTTGAGAGGTAGTGGTAGTCCCGGGGAGCTGTTTTTT; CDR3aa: CASSLRGSGSPGELFF
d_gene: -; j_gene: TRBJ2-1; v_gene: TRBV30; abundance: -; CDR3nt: TGTGCCTGGAGCCCCCTGGGGACACGGAGATTGGAGCAGTTCTTC; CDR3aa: CAWSPLGTRRLEQFF
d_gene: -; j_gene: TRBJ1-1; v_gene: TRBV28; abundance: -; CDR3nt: TGTGCCAGCAGTTTACACGGACACTTCCCCGGGGGGGCTTTCTTT; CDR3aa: CASSLHGHFPGGAFF
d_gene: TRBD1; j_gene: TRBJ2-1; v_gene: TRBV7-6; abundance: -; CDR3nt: TGTGCCAGCAGCAGCAGGGGGCGGAGAAGCTCCTACAATGAGCAGTTCTTC; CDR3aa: CASSSRGRRSSYNEQFF
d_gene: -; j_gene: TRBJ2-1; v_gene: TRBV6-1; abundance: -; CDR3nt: TGTGCCAGCAAACAACTAATGTGGGAGCAGTTCTTC; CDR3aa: CASKQLMWEQFF
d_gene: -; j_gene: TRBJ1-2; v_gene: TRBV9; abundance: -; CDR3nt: TGTGCCAGCAGCCCCCACGCCAGCCACTATGGCTACACCTTC; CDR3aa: CASSPHASHYGYTF
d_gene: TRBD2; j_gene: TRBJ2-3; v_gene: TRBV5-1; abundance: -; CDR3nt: TGCGCCAGCAGCAGGCCGGCGGGGGCAGATACGCAGTATTTT; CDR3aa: CASSRPAGADTQYF
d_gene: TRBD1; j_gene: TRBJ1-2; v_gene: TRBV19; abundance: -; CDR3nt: TGTGCCAGTACCGGACAGGGGGGAGGCTACACCTTC; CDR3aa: CASTGQGGGYTF
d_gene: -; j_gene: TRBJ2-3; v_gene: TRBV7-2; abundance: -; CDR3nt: TGTGCCAGCAGCTTAAGGGCGGCTAGCACAGATACGCAGTATTTT; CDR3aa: CASSLRAASTDTQYF
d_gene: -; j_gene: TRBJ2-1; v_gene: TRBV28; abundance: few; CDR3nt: TGTGCCAGCAGCCCCAGCACCAACAATGAGCAGTTCTTC; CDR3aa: CASSPSTNNEQFF
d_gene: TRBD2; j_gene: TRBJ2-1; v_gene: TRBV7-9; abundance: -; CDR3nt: TGTGCCAGCAGCTTATCGGTTCGGGAGGACAATGAGCAGTTCTTC; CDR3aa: CASSLSVREDNEQFF
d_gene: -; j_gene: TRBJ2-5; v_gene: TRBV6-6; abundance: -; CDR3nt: TGTGCCAGCACCAGCGGGCCCCAGGACCAGTACTTC; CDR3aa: CASTSGPQDQYF
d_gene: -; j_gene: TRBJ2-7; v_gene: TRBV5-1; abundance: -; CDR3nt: TGCGCCAGCAGCAAAGACATACGGGTGGTCGAGCAGTACTTC; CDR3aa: CASSKDIRVVEQYF
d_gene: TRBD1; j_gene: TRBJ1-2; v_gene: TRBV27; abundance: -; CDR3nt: TGTGCCAGCAGACATTCGACAGGGGGGTATGGCTACACCTTC; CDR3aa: CASRHSTGGYGYTF
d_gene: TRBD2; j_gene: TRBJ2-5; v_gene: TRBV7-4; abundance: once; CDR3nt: TGTGCCAGCAGCTTTGGGGGGGACTTCGCAGAGACCCAGTACTTC; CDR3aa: CASSFGGDFAETQYF
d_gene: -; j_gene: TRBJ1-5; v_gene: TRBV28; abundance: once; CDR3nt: TGTGCCAGCAGGGGGAGGAGCAATCAGCCCCAGCATTTT; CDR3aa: CASRGRSNQPQHF
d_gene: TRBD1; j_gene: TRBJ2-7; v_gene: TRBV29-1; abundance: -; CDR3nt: TGCAGCGTTTTTGGGGCCGGGACAGGGGGCTACGAGCAGTACTTC; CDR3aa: CSVFGAGTGGYEQYF
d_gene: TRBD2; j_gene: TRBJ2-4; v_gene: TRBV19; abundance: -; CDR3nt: TGTGCCCCCCCCGGACTAGTAGGCTTC; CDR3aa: CAPPGLVGF
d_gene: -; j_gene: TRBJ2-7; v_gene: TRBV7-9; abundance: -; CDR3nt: TGTGCCAGCAGCCTAGGTCCTTCCCAGGGGGGGTTATACGAGCAGTACTTC; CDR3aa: CASSLGPSQGGLYEQYF
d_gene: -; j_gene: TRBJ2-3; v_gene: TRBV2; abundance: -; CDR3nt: TGTGCCGGGCAGGGCGGGGACTCGGATACGCAGTATTTT; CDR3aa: CAGQGGDSDTQYF
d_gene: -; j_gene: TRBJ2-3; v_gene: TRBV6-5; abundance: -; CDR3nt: TGTGCCAGCAGTTACTCCATAGGGGAACGCACAGATACGCAGTATTTT; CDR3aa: CASSYSIGERTDTQYF
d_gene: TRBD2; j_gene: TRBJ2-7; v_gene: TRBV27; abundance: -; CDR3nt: TGTGCCAGCAGTTCACAACCGGGACTAGCAGGCCACGAGCAGTACTTC; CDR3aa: CASSSQPGLAGHEQYF
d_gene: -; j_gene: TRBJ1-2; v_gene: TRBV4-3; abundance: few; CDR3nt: TGCGCCAGCAGCCAAGTGGGATGGACTGACTATGGCTACACCTTC; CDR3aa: CASSQVGWTDYGYTF
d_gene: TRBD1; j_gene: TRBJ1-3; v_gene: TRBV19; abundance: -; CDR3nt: TGTGCCAGTAACCCGGGACAGGGCCTCTCTGGAAACACCATATATTTT; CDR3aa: CASNPGQGLSGNTIYF
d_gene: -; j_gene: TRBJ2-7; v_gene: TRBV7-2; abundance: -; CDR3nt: TGTGCCAGCAGCCCGGTTCTCTACGAGCAGTACTTC; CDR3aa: CASSPVLYEQYF
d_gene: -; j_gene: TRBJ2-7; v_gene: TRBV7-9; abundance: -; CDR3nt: TGTGCCAGCAGCCTCGACACCTACGAGCAGTACTTC; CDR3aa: CASSLDTYEQYF
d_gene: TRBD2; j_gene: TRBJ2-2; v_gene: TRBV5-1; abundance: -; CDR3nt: TGCGCCAGCAGCTCGGGACTAGCGGGAGGGCCGAACACCGGGGAGCTGTTTTTT; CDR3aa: CASSSGLAGGPNTGELFF
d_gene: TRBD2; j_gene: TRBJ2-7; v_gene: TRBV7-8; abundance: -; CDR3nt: TGTGCCAGCAGCCCAACAAGCGGGGGGGGGACCTACGAGCAGTACTTC; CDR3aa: CASSPTSGGGTYEQYF
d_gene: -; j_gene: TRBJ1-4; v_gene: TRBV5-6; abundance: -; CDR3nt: TGTGCCAGCAGCGGGGGGACCTTTGAAAAACTGTTTTTT; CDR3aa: CASSGGTFEKLFF
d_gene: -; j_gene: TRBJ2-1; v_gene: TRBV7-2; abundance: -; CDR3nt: TGTGCCAGCAGCTTAATTAGGACCCACAATGAGCAGTTCTTC; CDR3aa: CASSLIRTHNEQFF
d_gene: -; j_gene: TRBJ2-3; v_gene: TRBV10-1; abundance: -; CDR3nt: TGCGCCAGCAGCTCAGGGACCGAAGTTCTTGGCACAGATACGCAGTATTTT; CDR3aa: CASSSGTEVLGTDTQYF
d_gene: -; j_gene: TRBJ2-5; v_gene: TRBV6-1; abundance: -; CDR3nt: TGTGCCAGCAGCGACCCCCTATTAGAAGAGACCCAGTACTTC; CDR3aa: CASSDPLLEETQYF
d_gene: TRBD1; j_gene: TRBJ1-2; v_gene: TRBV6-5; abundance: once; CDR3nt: TGTGCCAGCAGTTACCTAACAGGGGGCGCGGATGGCTACACCTTC; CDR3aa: CASSYLTGGADGYTF
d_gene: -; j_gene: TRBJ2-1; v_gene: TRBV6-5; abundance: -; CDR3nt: TGTGCCAGCAGTTTTTCATGGCATGAGCAGTTCTTC; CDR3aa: CASSFSWHEQFF
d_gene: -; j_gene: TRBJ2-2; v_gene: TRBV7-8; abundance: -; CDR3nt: TGTGCCAGCAGCCTCCGGAGGGTTGACACCGGGGAGCTGTTTTTT; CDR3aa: CASSLRRVDTGELFF
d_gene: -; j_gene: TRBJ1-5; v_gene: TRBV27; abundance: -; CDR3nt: TGTGCCAGCAGTCTAACGGATCAGCCCCAACATTTT; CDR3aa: CASSLTDQPQHF
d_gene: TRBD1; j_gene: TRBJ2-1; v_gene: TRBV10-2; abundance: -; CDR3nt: TGCGCCAGCAGTGATTTGGACAGGTACGATGAGCAGTTCTTC; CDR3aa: CASSDLDRYDEQFF
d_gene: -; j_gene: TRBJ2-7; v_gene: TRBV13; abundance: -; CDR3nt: TGTGCCAGCAGCCCCCGGGGGTTTGGCTACGAGCAGTACTTC; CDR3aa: CASSPRGFGYEQYF
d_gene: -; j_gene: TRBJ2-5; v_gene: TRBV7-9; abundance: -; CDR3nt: TGTGCCAGCAGCAAGTTGACAGGGCGGGAGCAGTACTTC; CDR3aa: CASSKLTGREQYF
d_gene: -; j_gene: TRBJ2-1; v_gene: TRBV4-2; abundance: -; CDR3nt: TGTGCCAGCAGCCCTAGCAATGAGCAGTTCTTC; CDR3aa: CASSPSNEQFF
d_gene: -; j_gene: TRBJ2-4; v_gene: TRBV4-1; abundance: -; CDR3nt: TGCGCCAGCAGCCAAGATGAGGCTGGCAGGGGGGTCATTCAGTACTTC; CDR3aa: CASSQDEAGRGVIQYF
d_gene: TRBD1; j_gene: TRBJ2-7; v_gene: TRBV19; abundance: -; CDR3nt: TGTGCCAGTAGTATCGGACAGGGTGCATACTACGAGCAGTACTTC; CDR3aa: CASSIGQGAYYEQYF
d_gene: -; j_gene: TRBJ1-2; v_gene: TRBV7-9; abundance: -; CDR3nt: TGTGCCAGCAGCTTAGACATGGGAGGGAATGGCTACACCTTC; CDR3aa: CASSLDMGGNGYTF
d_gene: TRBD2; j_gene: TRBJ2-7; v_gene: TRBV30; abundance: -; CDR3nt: TGTGCCTGGAGTGTACCATGGCGGGAGTACCACGAGCAGTACTTC; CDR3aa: CAWSVPWREYHEQYF
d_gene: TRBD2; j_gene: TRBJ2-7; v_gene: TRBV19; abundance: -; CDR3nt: TGTGCCAGTAGCGGGACTACCCCCTACGAGCAGTACTTC; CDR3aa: CASSGTTPYEQYF
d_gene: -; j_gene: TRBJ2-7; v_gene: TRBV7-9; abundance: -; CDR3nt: TGTGCCAGCAGCTATATTCCCCGGTCCTACGAGCAGTACTTC; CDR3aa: CASSYIPRSYEQYF
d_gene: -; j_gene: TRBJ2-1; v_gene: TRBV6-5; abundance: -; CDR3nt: TGTGCCAGTTCGAGCAGGGGGGAGTACAATGAGCAGTTCTTC; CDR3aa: CASSSRGEYNEQFF